The 22 T cell receptor beta chains below come from one sample, sequenced in a study of T-cell memory formation after mild COVID-19. Each CDR3 protein gets one entry after TCRdb re-called the 5' RACE reads with MiXCR. The repertoire holds about 310,000 distinct CDR3 sequences, with just under 20% as singletons. The sample was PBMCs or a T cell subset sorted from them (not recorded which). The source of these receptors is a man between 18 and 29 years old who had mild COVID-19 (a few samples of this study predate the infection). Cell type and time point are not known.

This clonotype showed up just a few times. The chain has TRBV7-2 and TRBJ2-7, with 8 bases aligning to TRBD1. Trimming at V came to 4 bases and at J to 2 bases, leaving 13 bases not matched to a gene. There are 17 residues in the CDR3. Germline CDR1 SGHTA, CDR2 FQGNSA. Written as DNA, the CDR3 is TGTGCCAGCAGCTCCCTAGGCGGGACAGGTAATACCTACGAGCAGTACTTC. Translation: CASSSLGGTGNTYEQYF.

The chain carries TRBV3-1 and TRBJ2-7; D might be TRBD2 (6 bases). This CDR3 contains 14 residues. The germline V gene has CDR1 LGHDT and CDR2 YNNKEL (reference sequence). V lost 1 base to trimming and J lost 3 bases, with 10 bases between them. CDR3 DNA sequence: TGTGCCAGCAGCCAAGGCGCGGGGAACTACGAGCAGTACTTC. This codes for CASSQGAGNYEQYF.

The chain has TRBV3-1 and TRBJ1-1; no clear D. Germline V gene sequence: CDR1 LGHDT, CDR2 YNNKEL (reference sequence). This CDR3 contains 14 residues. V shed 4 bases and J shed 1 base, with 10 bases lying between them. CDR3 bases: TGTGCCAGCAGCCGTCGGCAGGAGAACACTGAAGCTTTCTTT. Translated, it gives CASSRRQENTEAFF.

This clonotype was seen more than once but under ten times. The J gene is TRBJ2-4, the V gene TRBV6-6, with 7 bases lining up with TRBD2. There are 11 residues in the CDR3. CDR1 MNHNY and CDR2 SVGAGI come from the germline V gene (reference sequence). Trimming took 2 bases from V and 11 from J; bases not matched to a gene: 0. The CDR3 DNA sequence: TGTGCCAGCAGTTACCGGGAGGTTCAGTACTTC. Translating gives CASSYREVQYF.

This clonotype has a handful of counts. The rearrangement links TRBV7-6 to TRBJ2-5, with D perhaps being TRBD1 or TRBD2 (5 bases each). From germline, CDR1 is SGHVS and CDR2 FNYEAQ. This CDR3 contains 15 residues. Trimming left V 3 bases short and J 2 bases short, with 13 bases between. The CDR3 is CASSFPGTEQETQYF. The CDR3 DNA follows: TGTGCCAGCAGCTTCCCAGGGACGGAACAAGAGACCCAGTACTTC.

The rearrangement joins TRBV3-1 to TRBJ2-4; 7 bases match TRBD2. This CDR3 region has 14 residues. V was pared by 5 bases and J by 6 bases, with 7 bases of the junction left unmatched. The V gene's germline CDR1 is LGHDT and CDR2 YNNKEL (reference sequence). The CDR3 sequence is CASSFIAGGNIQYF. DNA of the CDR3: TGTGCCAGCAGCTTCATAGCGGGCGGAAACATTCAGTACTTC.

The gene calls are TRBV6-2 or TRBV6-3 and TRBJ2-3; no clear D gene. The V and J ends lost 4 bases and 6 bases respectively, with 8 bases between them. This CDR3 comprises 12 residues. From germline, CDR1 is MNHEY and CDR2 SVGEGT. CDR3 bases: TGTGCCAGCAGTTCACGTATGGATACGCAGTATTTT. Its protein product is CASSSRMDTQYF.

This clonotype was observed many times. The V call is TRBV7-2, the J call TRBJ2-4; no clear D. Trimming shortened V by 2 bases and J by 0 bases, and 11 bases separated the two germline ends. CDR1 and CDR2 from the germline V gene are SGHTA and FQGNSA. The CDR3 sequence is 16 residues long. CDR3 sequence: CASSLIGQVAKNIQYF. The CDR3 bases are TGTGCCAGCAGCTTAATCGGGCAGGTAGCCAAAAACATTCAGTACTTC.

The chain links TRBV21-1 to TRBJ1-4; the table calls TRBD1, which could not be checked here. TRBV21-1 is deemed a pseudogene. This CDR3 contains 15 residues. CDR3 protein: CASSTKMGGKGKLFF. CDR3 sequence (DNA): TGTGCCAGCAGCACCAAGATGGGGGGGAAAGGAAAACTGTTTTTT.

The V and J genes are TRBV30 and TRBJ2-5; D might be TRBD1 or TRBD2, each matching 5 bases. Between the trimmed V and J ends, which lost 4 bases and 3 bases, there was a span of 18 bases. The CDR3 runs to 15 residues. Germline CDR1 and CDR2: GTSNPN and SVGIG (reference sequence). The CDR3: CAWTPGTQGKETQYF. DNA of the CDR3: TGTGCCTGGACCCCCGGGACCCAGGGAAAAGAGACCCAGTACTTC. Variable domain in full (rest from reference TRBV30 and TRBJ2-5): SQTIHQWPATLVQPVGSPLSLECTVEGTSNPNLYWYRQAAGRGLQLLFYSVGIGQISSEVPQNLSASRPQDRQFILSSKKLLLSDSGFYLCAWTPGTQGKETQYFGPGTRLLVL.

The chain joins TRBV12-3 or TRBV12-4 to TRBJ2-3; 8 bases are a match to TRBD2. The CDR3 loop spans 15 amino acids. V lost 3 bases to trimming and J lost 6 bases; unmatched junction nucleotides: 8. As DNA, the CDR3 is TGTGCCAGCAGTTTTTGGCGGGGGGCCGGGGATACGCAGTATTTT. It specifies CASSFWRGAGDTQYF.

This clonotype was detected only a few times. V usage is TRBV7-6 and J usage is TRBJ2-4; possible D gene TRBD2, 5 bases. The length of the CDR3 is 14 residues. The germline V gene has CDR1 SGHVS and CDR2 FNYEAQ. Trimming took off 6 bases at V and 9 bases at J, with 18 bases between the two ends. CDR3 in amino acids: CASSLSEGLGIQYF. CDR3 DNA sequence: TGTGCCAGCAGTCTTTCAGAGGGTTTGGGCATTCAGTACTTC.

This clonotype was observed a handful of times. The V gene is TRBV7-3, the J gene TRBJ1-1; TRBD1 matches 7 bases. Germline V gene lookup returns CDR1 SGHTA and CDR2 FQGTGA. V gave up 5 bases and J gave up 4 bases; unmatched junction bases: 13. This CDR3 comprises 16 residues. CDR3 coding DNA: TGTGCCAGCAGCGCCCGACAGGGAGGTGTAGGCACTGAAGCTTTCTTT. It specifies CASSARQGGVGTEAFF.

This chain links TRBV6-1 with TRBJ1-5; D is perhaps TRBD1 (5 bases). From germline, CDR1 is MNHNS and CDR2 SASEGT. V was clipped by 0 bases and J by 3 bases, with 9 bases between them. The CDR3 covers 15 residues. The CDR3 region is CASSEAGGVNQPQHF. The DNA for the CDR3 is TGTGCCAGCAGTGAAGCGGGGGGGGTCAATCAGCCCCAGCATTTT.

The chain uses TRBV5-1 and TRBJ2-1; TRBD2 matches 12 bases. The V gene's germline CDR1 is SGHRS and CDR2 YFSETQ. V lost 1 base, J lost 2 bases, and 13 bases stayed unmatched. The CDR3 loop spans 20 amino acids. CDR3 nucleotides: TGCGCCAGCAGCTTGCCTCGACTAGCGGGGGATCCCCGTCCCTACAATGAGCAGTTCTTC. This sequence encodes CASSLPRLAGDPRPYNEQFF.

The chain is built from TRBV2 and TRBJ2-7; TRBD1 matches 8 bases. V lost 1 base, J lost 4 bases, and 6 bases stayed unmatched. The CDR3 is 15 amino acids. The germline V gene encodes CDR1 SNHLY and CDR2 FYNNEI. The CDR3 DNA reads as TGTGCCAGCAGTGAAGGGACAGGGCTATATTACGAGCAGTACTTC. It is translated as CASSEGTGLYYEQYF. Variable domain in full (rest from reference TRBV2 and TRBJ2-7): EPEVTQTPSHQVTQMGQEVILRCVPISNHLYFYWYRQILGQKVEFLVSFYNNEISEKSEIFDDQFSVERPDGSNFTLKIRSTKLEDSAMYFCASSEGTGLYYEQYFGPGTRLTVT.

This clonotype was seen a few times. The V and J genes are TRBV4-3 and TRBJ2-3, with D perhaps matching TRBD1 or TRBD2 (5 bases each). This CDR3 is built from 14 residues. Germline V gene data show CDR1 as LGHNA and CDR2 as YSLEER. Trimming stripped 2 bases from V and 4 bases from J, with 10 bases between. The CDR3 bases are TGCGCCAGCAGCCAACACCGAGGGGCAGATACGCAGTATTTT. This encodes CASSQHRGADTQYF.

This clonotype was seen a handful of times. The J gene is TRBJ2-7, the V gene TRBV5-8, with 9 bases that match TRBD1. J gave up 7 bases and V 0 bases, and 11 bases lay outside the gene matches. Germline V lookup: CDR1 SGHTS, CDR2 YDEGEE. This CDR3 is built from 16 residues. The CDR3 DNA sequence: TGTGCCAGCAGCTTGGGGCCGGGACAGGGTTCGCGGGAGCAGTACTTC. As protein: CASSLGPGQGSREQYF.

This clonotype occurred a few times. The CDR3 nucleotides read TGTGCCAGCAGCTTAGGCAGGGTCTTCAATGAGCAGTTCTTC. As protein: CASSLGRVFNEQFF. The genes are TRBV5-6 and TRBJ2-1; tentatively, D is TRBD1 (5 bases). The length of the CDR3 is 14 residues. Germline V gives CDR1 SGHDT, CDR2 YYEEEE. V was cut by 2 bases and J by 6 bases, with 12 bases left in between.

A few counts support this clonotype. The gene calls are TRBV7-2 and TRBJ2-7; TRBD2 matches 9 bases. Losses at the gene ends were 5 bases for V and 2 bases for J; bases not matched to a gene: 7. The CDR3 is 15 residues long. CDR1 is SGHTA and CDR2 is FQGNSA in the germline V gene. CDR3 amino acids: CASSLVAGETYEQYF. The CDR3 coding sequence is TGTGCCAGCAGCCTTGTAGCGGGGGAGACCTACGAGCAGTACTTC.

This clonotype was seen a handful of times. This chain joins TRBV12-3 or TRBV12-4 and TRBJ1-4; D gene uncertain. CDR3 size: 13 residues. Trimming removed 3 bases from V and 6 bases from J, with 8 bases in between. The CDR3 nucleotides read TGTGCCAGCAGTTTCTACGGGGATGAAAAACTGTTTTTT. Residues: CASSFYGDEKLFF.

This clonotype was found a few times. The rearrangement links TRBV15 to TRBJ2-1, with D perhaps TRBD1 or TRBD2 (7 bases each). This CDR3 has 14 residues. Germline-derived CDR1 and CDR2 are LNHNV and YYDKDF (reference sequence). V was pared by 5 bases and J by 6 bases, with 14 bases between. Here the CDR3 reads CATSRTGEGNEQFF. DNA for the CDR3: TGTGCCACCAGCCGAACAGGGGAGGGCAATGAGCAGTTCTTC.